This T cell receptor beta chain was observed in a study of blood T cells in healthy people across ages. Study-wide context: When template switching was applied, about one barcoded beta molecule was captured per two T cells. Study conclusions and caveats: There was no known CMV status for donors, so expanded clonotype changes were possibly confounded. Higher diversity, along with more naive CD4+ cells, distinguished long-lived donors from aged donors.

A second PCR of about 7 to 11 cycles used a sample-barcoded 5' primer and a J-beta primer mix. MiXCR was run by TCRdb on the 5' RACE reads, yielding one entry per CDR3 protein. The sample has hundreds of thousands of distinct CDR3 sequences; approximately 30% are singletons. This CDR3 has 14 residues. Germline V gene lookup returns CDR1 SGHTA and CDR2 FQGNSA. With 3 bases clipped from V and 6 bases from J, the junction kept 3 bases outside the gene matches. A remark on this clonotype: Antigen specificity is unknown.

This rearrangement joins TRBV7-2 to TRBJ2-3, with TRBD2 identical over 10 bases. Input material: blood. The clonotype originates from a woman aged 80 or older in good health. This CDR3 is CASSFGLAADTQYF. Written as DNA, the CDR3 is TGTGCCAGCAGCTTTGGACTAGCGGCGGATACGCAGTATTTT.